This T cell receptor (beta chain) was captured in a study of control samples from healthy donors and cancer patients. Sequencing used immunoSEQ multiplex PCR; TCRdb keeps in-frame clones, though not all of them. The sample table sets out under 200,000 clones. CDR3 length: 15 amino acids. The V gene's germline CDR1 is SGHVS and CDR2 FNYEAQ. V was trimmed by 2 bases and J by 1 base, leaving 11 bases between them. V gene TRBV7-6 combines with J gene TRBJ1-1, with D maybe TRBD1 (6 bases). The sequencing sample was made of blood. The TCR was taken from a woman aged 30 to 39 in good health. DNA of the CDR3: TGTGCCAGCAGCTTATGGCAGGGGCCGAACACTGAAGCTTTCTTT. Protein: CASSLWQGPNTEAFF.